The rows below give T cell receptor beta chains drawn from one sample of a study of glioma-infiltrating T cells after dendritic cell vaccination. Profiled with immunoSEQ multiplex PCR; TCRdb holds only in-frame clones, not every one. The profile shows about 110,000 clones, about 90% of them singletons. Specimen: blood, collected after dendritic cell vaccination. Source of these receptors: a human donor with glioblastoma. Both conserved end residues are part of each CDR3. The D gene is left open where the match is weak. Some rows mark clone size as missing; the rest say once, few, many or name a class of expanded clone.

clone size	V gene	D gene	J gene	CDR3 protein	CDR3 DNA
NA	TRBV5-1	TRBD2	TRBJ2-6	CASSLEGGGSGANVLTF	TGCGCCAGCAGCTTGGAGGGCGGGGGATCTGGGGCCAACGTCCTGACTTTC
NA	TRBV19	NA	TRBJ1-3	CASSSVLSGNTIYF	TGTGCCAGTTCCTCAGTGCTCTCTGGAAACACCATATATTTT
NA	TRBV7-2	NA	TRBJ2-2	CASSLVVSGELFF	TGTGCCAGCAGCTTAGTAGTCTCCGGGGAGCTGTTTTTT
once	TRBV9	TRBD1	TRBJ2-2	CASSVRTGGPTGELFF	TGTGCCAGCAGCGTTCGGACAGGGGGCCCCACCGGGGAGCTGTTTTTT
NA	TRBV9	TRBD1	TRBJ1-1	CASSVESGGMNTEAFF	TGTGCCAGCAGCGTAGAATCAGGGGGCATGAACACTGAAGCTTTCTTT
NA	TRBV6-5	NA	TRBJ1-3	CASIGSGNTIYF	TGTGCCAGCATCGGGTCGGGAAACACCATATATTTT
NA	TRBV29-1	TRBD1	TRBJ2-3	CSVDGTGGAWTDTQYF	TGCAGCGTCGACGGGACAGGGGGCGCCTGGACAGATACGCAGTATTTT
NA	TRBV18	TRBD2	TRBJ2-3	CASSSAGVTDTQYF	TGTGCCAGCTCATCAGCGGGGGTAACAGATACGCAGTATTTT
few	TRBV9	TRBD1	TRBJ1-2	CASSVGGQGGYTF	TGTGCCAGCAGCGTAGGGGGACAGGGCGGCTACACCTTC
NA	TRBV7-9	TRBD1	TRBJ1-5	CASSTGTGVQPQHF	TGTGCCAGCAGTACCGGGACAGGGGTGCAGCCCCAGCATTTT
NA	TRBV6-1	TRBD1	TRBJ1-2	CASSATGGNYGYTF	TGTGCCAGCAGCGCAACAGGGGGGAACTATGGCTACACCTTC
NA	TRBV27	TRBD2	TRBJ2-5	CASKSSGRGETQYF	TGTGCCAGCAAGTCCAGCGGGAGAGGCGAGACCCAGTACTTC
NA	TRBV5-5	TRBD2	TRBJ2-2	CASSPFPGLAGGANTGELFF	TGTGCCAGCAGCCCTTTCCCGGGACTAGCGGGAGGTGCGAACACCGGGGAGCTGTTTTTT
NA	TRBV2	NA	TRBJ2-2	CASSEAPGTGELFF	TGTGCCAGCAGTGAAGCACCGGGCACCGGGGAGCTGTTTTTT
NA	TRBV19	NA	TRBJ2-7	CASSMTGLNEQYF	TGTGCCAGTAGTATGACCGGGTTAAACGAGCAGTACTTC
NA	TRBV6-5	TRBD1	TRBJ1-2	CASGQGNYGYTF	TGTGCCAGCGGACAGGGCAACTATGGCTACACCTTC
NA	TRBV18	NA	TRBJ1-1	CASSPQQGGDTEAFF	TGTGCCAGCTCACCGCAACAAGGAGGAGACACTGAAGCTTTCTTT
NA	TRBV5-1	NA	TRBJ2-1	CASSRGGGGYNEQFF	TGCGCCAGCAGCCGAGGGGGGGGCGGCTACAATGAGCAGTTCTTC
NA	TRBV6-1	TRBD1	TRBJ2-5	CASGTDRQETQYF	TGTGCCAGCGGTACGGACAGGCAAGAGACCCAGTACTTC
NA	TRBV27	NA	TRBJ1-5	CASSLRGSNQPQHF	TGTGCCAGCAGTTTACGAGGTAGCAATCAGCCCCAGCATTTT
once	TRBV19	NA	TRBJ1-4	CASRGGATNEKLFF	TGTGCCAGCCGCGGGGGGGCAACTAATGAAAAACTGTTTTTT
NA	TRBV7-2	TRBD2	TRBJ2-7	CASSLEVSGGEYEQYF	TGTGCCAGCAGCTTAGAAGTAAGCGGGGGGGAATACGAGCAGTACTTC
NA	TRBV13	TRBD2	TRBJ2-7	CASSLVSSGGARSYEQYF	TGTGCCAGCAGCTTAGTATCTAGCGGGGGGGCAAGGTCCTACGAGCAGTACTTC
NA	TRBV6-1	TRBD2	TRBJ2-7	CASSDFSGTSSEQYF	TGTGCCAGCAGTGACTTCAGCGGGACGAGTTCCGAGCAGTACTTC
NA	TRBV18	TRBD1	TRBJ1-1	CASSLYRGTSNTEAFF	TGTGCCAGCTCACTGTACAGGGGAACATCGAACACTGAAGCTTTCTTT
NA	TRBV30	NA	TRBJ2-1	CAWGTKLRIYNEQFF	TGTGCCTGGGGTACCAAATTGCGGATTTACAATGAGCAGTTCTTC
NA	TRBV30	NA	TRBJ2-7	CAWSVMGGYEQYF	TGTGCCTGGAGTGTAATGGGGGGCTACGAGCAGTACTTC
NA	TRBV2	TRBD1	TRBJ2-7	CASRGSGTGKYEQYF	TGTGCCAGCAGGGGATCCGGGACAGGCAAATACGAGCAGTACTTC
NA	TRBV19	TRBD1	TRBJ2-7	CASSTGTGSVEQYF	TGTGCCAGTAGCACGGGGACAGGGTCCGTAGAGCAGTACTTC
NA	TRBV5-1	NA	TRBJ2-3	CASSPWTGSSDTQYF	TGCGCCAGCAGCCCGTGGACGGGATCAAGCGATACGCAGTATTTT
NA	TRBV6-1	NA	TRBJ2-5	CAIQRYQGQETQYF	TGTGCCATACAACGATACCAGGGGCAAGAGACCCAGTACTTC
NA	TRBV6-5	NA	TRBJ1-2	CASSYSTRSLPYGYTF	TGTGCCAGCAGTTACTCGACTAGGTCCCTCCCCTATGGCTACACCTTC
NA	TRBV11-3	NA	TRBJ2-7	CASSFRTYEQYF	TGTGCCAGCAGCTTTCGTACCTACGAGCAGTACTTC
NA	TRBV18	NA	TRBJ2-7	CASSPVRDGSYEQYF	TGTGCCAGCTCCCCCGTGCGGGACGGGTCCTACGAGCAGTACTTC
NA	TRBV28	TRBD1	TRBJ2-7	CASSFSGQGDNEQYF	TGTGCCAGCAGTTTTTCGGGACAGGGTGACAACGAGCAGTACTTC
NA	TRBV21-1	NA	TRBJ1-6	CASSDRQGMNSPLHF	TGTGCCAGCAGCGACCGACAGGGGATGAATTCACCCCTCCACTTT
NA	TRBV19	NA	TRBJ1-5	CASSIELQGLNQPQHF	TGTGCCAGTAGTATAGAACTCCAGGGACTCAATCAGCCCCAGCATTTT
NA	TRBV13	TRBD2	TRBJ2-7	CASSLGLASYEQYF	TGTGCCAGCAGCTTAGGACTAGCGTCTTACGAGCAGTACTTC
NA	TRBV5-6	NA	TRBJ1-1	CASSLVDRRDTEAFF	TGTGCCAGCAGCTTGGTAGACCGACGGGACACTGAAGCTTTCTTT
NA	TRBV4-1	TRBD1	TRBJ1-2	CASSQQQGADYGYTF	TGCGCCAGCAGCCAACAACAGGGGGCTGACTATGGCTACACCTTC
NA	TRBV30	TRBD1	TRBJ2-7	CAWRPGQGLSQQYF	TGTGCCTGGAGACCGGGACAGGGGTTGTCCCAGCAGTACTTC
NA	TRBV13	TRBD2	TRBJ2-1	CASSSRTSGEYNEQFF	TGTGCCAGCAGCTCCCGGACTAGCGGGGAGTACAATGAGCAGTTCTTC
NA	TRBV11-3	TRBD1	TRBJ2-5	CASRQRRGHGETQYF	TGTGCCAGCAGACAACGCAGGGGGCACGGGGAGACCCAGTACTTC
NA	TRBV7-6	TRBD2	TRBJ2-1	CASSEPRGGSYNEQFF	TGTGCCAGCAGCGAGCCCCGGGGGGGTTCCTACAATGAGCAGTTCTTC
NA	TRBV18	NA	TRBJ1-1	CASSGQDLNTEAFF	TGTGCCAGCTCGGGGCAGGATCTCAACACTGAAGCTTTCTTT
once	TRBV7-9	NA	TRBJ1-5	CASSLGSSGNQPQHF	TGTGCCAGCAGCTTAGGCTCGTCGGGCAATCAGCCCCAGCATTTT
NA	TRBV29-1	NA	TRBJ1-1	CSVPEQNTEAFF	TGCAGCGTTCCCGAACAGAACACTGAAGCTTTCTTT
NA	TRBV5-1	NA	TRBJ1-2	CASSSQGSGYTF	TGCGCCAGCAGCTCTCAGGGATCCGGCTACACCTTC
few	TRBV7-9	NA	TRBJ2-2	CASSPGFTAKNTGELFF	TGTGCCAGCAGCCCAGGGTTTACAGCTAAGAACACCGGGGAGCTGTTTTTT
NA	TRBV15	NA	TRBJ2-2	CATSRVGGELFF	TGTGCCACCAGCAGAGTCGGGGGGGAGCTGTTTTTT
NA	TRBV19	TRBD1	TRBJ1-5	CASTPGQGAVQPQHF	TGTGCCAGTACCCCGGGACAGGGGGCTGTACAGCCCCAGCATTTT
NA	TRBV12-5	NA	TRBJ2-3	CASGRQAADTQYF	TGTGCTAGTGGTCGACAGGCCGCAGATACGCAGTATTTT
NA	TRBV5-4	TRBD2	TRBJ2-1	CASSLATSGSRTYNEQFF	TGTGCCAGCAGCTTGGCCACTAGCGGGAGTAGGACCTACAATGAGCAGTTCTTC